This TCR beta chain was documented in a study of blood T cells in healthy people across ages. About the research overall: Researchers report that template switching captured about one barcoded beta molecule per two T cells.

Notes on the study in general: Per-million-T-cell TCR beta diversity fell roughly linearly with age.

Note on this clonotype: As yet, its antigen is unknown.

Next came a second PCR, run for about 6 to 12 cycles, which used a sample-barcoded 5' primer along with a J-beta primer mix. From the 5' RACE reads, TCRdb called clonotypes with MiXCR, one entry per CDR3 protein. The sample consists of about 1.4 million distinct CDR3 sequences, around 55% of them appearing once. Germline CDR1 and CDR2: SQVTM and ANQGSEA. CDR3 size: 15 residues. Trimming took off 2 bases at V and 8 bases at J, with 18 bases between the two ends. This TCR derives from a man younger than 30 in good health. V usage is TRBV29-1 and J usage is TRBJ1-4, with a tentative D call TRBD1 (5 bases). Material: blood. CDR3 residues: CSVEKGRDGDEKLFF. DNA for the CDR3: TGCAGCGTTGAAAAGGGGAGGGACGGCGACGAAAAACTGTTTTTT.